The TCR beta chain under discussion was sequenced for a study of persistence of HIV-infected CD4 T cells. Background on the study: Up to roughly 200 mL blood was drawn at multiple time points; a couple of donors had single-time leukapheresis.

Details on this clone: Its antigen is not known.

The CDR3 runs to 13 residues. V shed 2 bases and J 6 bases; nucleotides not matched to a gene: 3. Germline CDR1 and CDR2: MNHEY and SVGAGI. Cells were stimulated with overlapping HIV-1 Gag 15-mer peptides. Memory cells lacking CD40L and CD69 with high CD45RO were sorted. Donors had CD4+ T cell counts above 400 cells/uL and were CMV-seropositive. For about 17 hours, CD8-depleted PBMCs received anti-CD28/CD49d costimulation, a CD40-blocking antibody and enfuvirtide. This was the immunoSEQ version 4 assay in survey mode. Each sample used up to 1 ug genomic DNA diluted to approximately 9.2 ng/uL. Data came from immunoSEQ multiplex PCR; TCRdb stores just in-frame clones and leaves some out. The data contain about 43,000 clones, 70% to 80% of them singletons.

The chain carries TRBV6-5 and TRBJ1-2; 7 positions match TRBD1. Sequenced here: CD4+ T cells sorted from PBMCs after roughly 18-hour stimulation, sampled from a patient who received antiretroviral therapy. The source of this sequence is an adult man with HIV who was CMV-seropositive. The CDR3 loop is CASSYKGADGYTF. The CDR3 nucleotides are TGTGCCAGCAGTTACAAGGGGGCGGATGGCTACACCTTC.